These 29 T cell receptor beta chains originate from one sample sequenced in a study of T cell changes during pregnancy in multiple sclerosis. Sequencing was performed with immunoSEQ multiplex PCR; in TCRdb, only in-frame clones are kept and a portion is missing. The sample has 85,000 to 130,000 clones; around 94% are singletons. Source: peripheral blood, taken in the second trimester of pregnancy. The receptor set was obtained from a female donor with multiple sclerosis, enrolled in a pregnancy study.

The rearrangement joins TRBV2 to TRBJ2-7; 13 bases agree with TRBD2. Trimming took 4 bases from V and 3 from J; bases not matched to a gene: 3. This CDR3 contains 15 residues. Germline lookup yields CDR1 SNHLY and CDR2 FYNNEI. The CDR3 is CASSGLAGGNYEQYF. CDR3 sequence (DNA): TGTGCCAGCAGTGGACTAGCGGGGGGTAACTACGAGCAGTACTTC.

CDR3 bases: TGTGCCAGCAGTTTGATTTGGACTAGGAGGTACAATGAGCAGTTCTTC. Its protein product is CASSLIWTRRYNEQFF. This chain links TRBV28 with TRBJ2-1, with 7 positions matching TRBD2. This CDR3 has 16 amino acids. Germline V lookup: CDR1 MDHEN, CDR2 SYDVKM. V was pared by 3 bases and J by 4 bases, with 9 bases of the junction left unmatched.

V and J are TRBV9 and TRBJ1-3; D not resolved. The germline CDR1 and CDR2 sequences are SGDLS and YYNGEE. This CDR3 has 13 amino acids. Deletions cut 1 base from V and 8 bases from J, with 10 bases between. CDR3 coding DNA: TGTGCCAGCAGCGTATCAGGAAAGGACACCATATATTTT. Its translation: CASSVSGKDTIYF.

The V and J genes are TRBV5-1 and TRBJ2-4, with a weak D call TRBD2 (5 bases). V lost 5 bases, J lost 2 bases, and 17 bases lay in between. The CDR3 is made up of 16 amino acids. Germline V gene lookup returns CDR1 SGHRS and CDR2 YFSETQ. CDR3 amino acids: CASSHGLEVSKNIQYF. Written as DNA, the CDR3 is TGCGCCAGCAGTCACGGACTGGAAGTTTCCAAAAACATTCAGTACTTC.

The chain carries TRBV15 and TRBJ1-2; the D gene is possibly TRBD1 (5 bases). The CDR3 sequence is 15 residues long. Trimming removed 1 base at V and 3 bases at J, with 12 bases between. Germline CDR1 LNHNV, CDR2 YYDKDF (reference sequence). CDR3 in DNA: TGTGCCACCAGCAGAGCGGGCAGGGACTACTATGGCTACACCTTC. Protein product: CATSRAGRDYYGYTF.

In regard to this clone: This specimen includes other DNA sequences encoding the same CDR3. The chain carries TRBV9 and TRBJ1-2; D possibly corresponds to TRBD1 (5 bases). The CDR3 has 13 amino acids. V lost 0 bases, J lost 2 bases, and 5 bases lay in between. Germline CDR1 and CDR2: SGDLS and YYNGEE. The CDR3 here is CASSVGGNYGYTF. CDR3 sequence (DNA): TGTGCCAGCAGCGTAGGGGGCAACTATGGCTACACCTTC.

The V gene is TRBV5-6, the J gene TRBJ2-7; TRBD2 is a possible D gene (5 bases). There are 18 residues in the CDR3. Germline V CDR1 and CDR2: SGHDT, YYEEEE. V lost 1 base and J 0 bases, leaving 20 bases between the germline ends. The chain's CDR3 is CASSLFFSAPHSSYEQYF. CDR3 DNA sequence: TGTGCCAGCAGCTTGTTTTTTAGCGCGCCCCACAGCTCCTACGAGCAGTACTTC.

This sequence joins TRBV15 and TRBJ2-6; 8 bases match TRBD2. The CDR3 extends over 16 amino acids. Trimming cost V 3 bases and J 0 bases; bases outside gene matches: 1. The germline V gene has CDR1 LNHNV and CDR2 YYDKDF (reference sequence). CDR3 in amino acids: CATSRGLGSGANVLTF. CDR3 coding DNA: TGTGCCACCAGCAGGGGACTAGGCTCTGGGGCCAACGTCCTGACTTTC.

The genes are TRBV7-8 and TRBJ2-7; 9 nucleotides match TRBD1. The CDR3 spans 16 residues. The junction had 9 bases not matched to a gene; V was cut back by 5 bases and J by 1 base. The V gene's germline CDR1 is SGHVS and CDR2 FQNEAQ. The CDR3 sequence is CASSGPQGALSYEQYF. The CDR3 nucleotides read TGTGCCAGCAGCGGACCACAGGGGGCTTTATCCTACGAGCAGTACTTC.

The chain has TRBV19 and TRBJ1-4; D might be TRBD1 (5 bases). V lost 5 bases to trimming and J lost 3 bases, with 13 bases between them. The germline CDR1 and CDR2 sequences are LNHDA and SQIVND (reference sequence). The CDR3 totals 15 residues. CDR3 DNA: TGTGCCAGTAGTTCCACCGACAGCCCTAATGAAAAACTGTTTTTT. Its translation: CASSSTDSPNEKLFF. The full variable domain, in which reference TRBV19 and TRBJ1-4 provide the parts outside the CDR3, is DGGITQSPKYLFRKEGQNVTLSCEQNLNHDAMYWYRQDPGQGLRLIYYSQIVNDFQKGDIAEGYSVSREKKESFPLTVTSAQKNPTAFYLCASSSTDSPNEKLFFGSGTQLSVL.

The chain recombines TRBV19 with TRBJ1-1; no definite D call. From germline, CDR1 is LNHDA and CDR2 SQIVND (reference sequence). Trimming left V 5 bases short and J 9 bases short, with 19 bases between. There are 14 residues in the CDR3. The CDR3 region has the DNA TGTGCCAGTAGTGAGGCGGCCCTGCCCGCCAAAGCTTTCTTT. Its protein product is CASSEAALPAKAFF.

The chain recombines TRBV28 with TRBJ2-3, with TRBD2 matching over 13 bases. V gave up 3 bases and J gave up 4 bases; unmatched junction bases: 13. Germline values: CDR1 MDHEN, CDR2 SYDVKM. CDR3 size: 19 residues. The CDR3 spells CASSLYWTSGRASPDTQYF. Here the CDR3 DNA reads TGTGCCAGCAGTTTGTATTGGACTAGCGGGAGAGCTAGCCCAGATACGCAGTATTTT.

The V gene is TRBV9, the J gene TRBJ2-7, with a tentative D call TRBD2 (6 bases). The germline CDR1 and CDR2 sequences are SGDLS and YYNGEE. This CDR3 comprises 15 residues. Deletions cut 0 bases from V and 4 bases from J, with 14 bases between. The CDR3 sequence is CASSVGGRGSYEQYF. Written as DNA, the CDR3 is TGTGCCAGCAGCGTAGGGGGACGGGGGTCGTACGAGCAGTACTTC.

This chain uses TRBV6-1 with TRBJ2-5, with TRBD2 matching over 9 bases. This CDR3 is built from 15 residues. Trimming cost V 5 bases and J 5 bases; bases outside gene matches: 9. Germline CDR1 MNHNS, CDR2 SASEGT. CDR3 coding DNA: TGTGCCAGCAGTTGGTCTAGCGGGGATGGGGAGACCCAGTACTTC. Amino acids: CASSWSSGDGETQYF.

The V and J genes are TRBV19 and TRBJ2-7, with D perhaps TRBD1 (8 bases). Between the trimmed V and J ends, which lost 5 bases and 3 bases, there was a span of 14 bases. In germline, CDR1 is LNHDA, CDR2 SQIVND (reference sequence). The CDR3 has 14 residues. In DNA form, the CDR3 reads TGTGCCAGTAGTTCAAACAGGGGGGGCTACGAGCAGTACTTC. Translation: CASSSNRGGYEQYF.

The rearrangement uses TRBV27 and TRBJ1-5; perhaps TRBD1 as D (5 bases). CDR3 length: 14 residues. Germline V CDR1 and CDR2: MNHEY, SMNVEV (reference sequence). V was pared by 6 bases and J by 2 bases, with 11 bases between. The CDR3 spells CASRGTGGNQPQHF. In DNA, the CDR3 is TGTGCCAGCAGGGGGACGGGGGGCAATCAGCCCCAGCATTTT.

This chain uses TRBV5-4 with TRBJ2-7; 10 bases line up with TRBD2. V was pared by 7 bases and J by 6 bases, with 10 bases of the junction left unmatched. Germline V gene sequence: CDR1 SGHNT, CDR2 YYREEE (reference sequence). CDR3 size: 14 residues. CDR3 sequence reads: CASAKAGTSVEQYF. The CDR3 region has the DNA TGTGCCAGCGCTAAAGCCGGGACTAGCGTCGAGCAGTACTTC.

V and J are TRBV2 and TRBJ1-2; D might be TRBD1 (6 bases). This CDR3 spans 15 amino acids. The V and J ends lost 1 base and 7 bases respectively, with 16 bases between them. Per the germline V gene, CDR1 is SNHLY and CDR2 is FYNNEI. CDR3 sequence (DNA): TGTGCCAGCAGTGAAGTCGGCAGGGGTTTGGGTGGCTACACCTTC. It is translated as CASSEVGRGLGGYTF. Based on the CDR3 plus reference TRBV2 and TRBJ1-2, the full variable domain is EPEVTQTPSHQVTQMGQEVILRCVPISNHLYFYWYRQILGQKVEFLVSFYNNEISEKSEIFDDQFSVERPDGSNFTLKIRSTKLEDSAMYFCASSEVGRGLGGYTFGSGTRLTVV.

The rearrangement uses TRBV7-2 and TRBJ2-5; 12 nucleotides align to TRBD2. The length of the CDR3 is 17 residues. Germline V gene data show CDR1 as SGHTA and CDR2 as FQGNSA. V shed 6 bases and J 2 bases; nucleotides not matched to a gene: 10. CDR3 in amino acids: CASRQLFGTSGQETQYF. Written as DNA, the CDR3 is TGTGCCAGCAGACAATTATTCGGGACTAGCGGGCAAGAGACCCAGTACTTC.

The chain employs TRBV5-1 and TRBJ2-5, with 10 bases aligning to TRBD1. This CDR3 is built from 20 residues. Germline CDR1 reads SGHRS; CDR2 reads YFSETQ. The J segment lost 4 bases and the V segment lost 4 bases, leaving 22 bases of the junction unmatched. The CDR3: CASSVGGGTGASFAGETQYF. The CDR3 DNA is TGCGCCAGCAGCGTTGGCGGGGGGACAGGGGCATCTTTCGCCGGAGAGACCCAGTACTTC.

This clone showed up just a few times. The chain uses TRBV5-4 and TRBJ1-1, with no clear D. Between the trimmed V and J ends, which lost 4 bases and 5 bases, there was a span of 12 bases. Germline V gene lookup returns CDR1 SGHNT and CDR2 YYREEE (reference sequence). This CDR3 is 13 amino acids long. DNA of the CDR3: TGTGCCAGCAGCCCCCACGGGGATACTGAAGCTTTCTTT. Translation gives CASSPHGDTEAFF. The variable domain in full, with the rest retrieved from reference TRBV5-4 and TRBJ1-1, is ETGVTQSPTHLIKTRGQQVTLRCSSQSGHNTVSWYQQALGQGPQFIFQYYREEENGRGNFPPRFSGLQFPNYSSELNVNALELDDSALYLCASSPHGDTEAFFGQGTRLTVV.

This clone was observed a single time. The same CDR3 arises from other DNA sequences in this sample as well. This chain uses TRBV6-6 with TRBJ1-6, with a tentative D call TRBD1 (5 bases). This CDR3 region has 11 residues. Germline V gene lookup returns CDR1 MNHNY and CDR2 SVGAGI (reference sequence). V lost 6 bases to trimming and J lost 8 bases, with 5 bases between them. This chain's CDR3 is CASSRDSPLHF. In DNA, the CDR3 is TGTGCCAGCAGCAGGGATTCACCCCTCCACTTT.

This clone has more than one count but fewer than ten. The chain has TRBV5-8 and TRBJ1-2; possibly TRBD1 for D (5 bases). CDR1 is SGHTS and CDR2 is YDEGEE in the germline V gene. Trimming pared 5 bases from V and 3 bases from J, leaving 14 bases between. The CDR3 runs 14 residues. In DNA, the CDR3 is TGTGCCAGCAGACACATCGACAGCTACTATGGCTACACCTTC. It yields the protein CASRHIDSYYGYTF.

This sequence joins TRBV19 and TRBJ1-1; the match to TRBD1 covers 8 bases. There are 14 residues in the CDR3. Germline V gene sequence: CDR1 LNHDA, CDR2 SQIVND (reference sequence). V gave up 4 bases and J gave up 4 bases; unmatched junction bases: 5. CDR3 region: CASSTQGGSTEAFF. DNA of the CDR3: TGTGCCAGTAGTACACAGGGGGGTAGCACTGAAGCTTTCTTT.

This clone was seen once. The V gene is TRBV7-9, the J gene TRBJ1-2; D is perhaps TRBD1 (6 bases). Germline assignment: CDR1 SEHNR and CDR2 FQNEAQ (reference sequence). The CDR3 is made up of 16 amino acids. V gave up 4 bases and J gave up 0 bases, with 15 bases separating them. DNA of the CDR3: TGTGCCAGCAGCTCTCCGGACAGCCCTTCTAACTATGGCTACACCTTC. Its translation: CASSSPDSPSNYGYTF.

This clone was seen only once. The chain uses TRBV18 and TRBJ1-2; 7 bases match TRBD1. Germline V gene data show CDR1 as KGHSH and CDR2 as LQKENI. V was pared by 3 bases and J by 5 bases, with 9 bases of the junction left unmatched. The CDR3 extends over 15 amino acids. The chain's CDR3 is CASSPEPGQPYGYTF. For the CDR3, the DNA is TGTGCCAGCTCACCCGAACCGGGACAGCCATATGGCTACACCTTC. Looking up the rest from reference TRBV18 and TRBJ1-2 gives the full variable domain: NAGVMQNPRHLVRRRGQEARLRCSPMKGHSHVYWYRQLPEEGLKFMVYLQKENIIDESGMPKERFSAEFPKEGPSILRIQQVVRGDSAAYFCASSPEPGQPYGYTFGSGTRLTVV.

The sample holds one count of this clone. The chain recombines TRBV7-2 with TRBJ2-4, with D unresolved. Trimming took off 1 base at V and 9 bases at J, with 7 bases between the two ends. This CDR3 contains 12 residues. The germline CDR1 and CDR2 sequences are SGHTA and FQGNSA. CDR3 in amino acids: CASSLEWSIQYF. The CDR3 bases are TGTGCCAGCAGCTTAGAGTGGAGCATTCAGTACTTC.

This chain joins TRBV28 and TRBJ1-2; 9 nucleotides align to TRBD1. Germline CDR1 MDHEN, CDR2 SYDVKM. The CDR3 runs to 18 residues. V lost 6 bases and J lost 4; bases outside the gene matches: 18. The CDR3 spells CASSSLPLRDRERYGYTF. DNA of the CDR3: TGTGCCAGCAGCTCCCTCCCGCTCCGGGACAGGGAGCGCTATGGCTACACCTTC.

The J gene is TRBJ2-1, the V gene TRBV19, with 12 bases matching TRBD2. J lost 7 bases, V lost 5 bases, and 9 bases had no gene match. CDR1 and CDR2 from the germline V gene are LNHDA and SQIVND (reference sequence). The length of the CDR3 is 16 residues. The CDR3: CASSPRTSGIQNEQFF. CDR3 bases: TGTGCCAGTAGTCCTCGGACTAGCGGGATTCAAAATGAGCAGTTCTTC.